These 32 T cell receptor beta chains were sequenced from one sample in a study of a mutant IDH1 vaccine in newly diagnosed glioma (dated by TCRdb to about 2021). These receptors lack a known antigen. The sample's time point label is to be understood as: week 5, during vaccination. Every vaccine dose consisted of 300 ug of a 20-mer mutant IDH1 peptide in Montanide, administered subcutaneously together with topical imiquimod. Library preparation used the immunoSEQ multiplex PCR assay. This is the immuneACCESS table as TCRdb keeps it, with only in-frame sequences that have V and J called. A part of the clones is gone; compared with another copy, unresolved V genes explain less than half, and the rest is unexplained. The sample yields about 51,000 clones; around 78% were counted once. The ten largest make up roughly 4.8% of the sample. Sequencing was performed on PBMCs, taken from a glioma patient whose treatment included an IDH1 peptide vaccine. The receptors here all came from a man between 45 and 60 years old with glioma.

The V gene is TRBV6-1, the J gene TRBJ2-1, with D possibly being TRBD1 or TRBD2 (6 bases each). V was shortened by 3 bases and J by 1 base, with 16 bases between the two germline ends. This CDR3 region has 17 residues. In germline, CDR1 is MNHNS, CDR2 SASEGT. The CDR3 DNA is TGTGCCAGCAGTGAGACCCACGGGGGCAGATCCTACAATGAGCAGTTCTTC. It encodes CASSETHGGRSYNEQFF.

This clone was picked up one time. This chain joins TRBV7-9 and TRBJ2-7; no reliable D call. The CDR3 sequence is 12 residues long. Trimming stripped 5 bases from V and 5 bases from J, with 10 bases between. Germline CDR1 and CDR2: SEHNR and FQNEAQ (reference sequence). The CDR3 reads CASSAGPNEQYF. The CDR3 nucleotides are TGTGCCAGCAGCGCAGGTCCCAACGAGCAGTACTTC.

V gene TRBV5-4 combines with J gene TRBJ2-5; the D gene is possibly TRBD2 (7 bases). V gave up 1 base and J gave up 5 bases, with 12 bases separating them. CDR1 SGHNT and CDR2 YYREEE come from the germline V gene (reference sequence). The CDR3 loop spans 14 amino acids. The CDR3, as DNA: TGTGCCAGCAGCTTGTGGGGGCGGGGGGAGACCCAGTACTTC. Its translation: CASSLWGRGETQYF.

This clone was observed a single time. V and J are TRBV20-1 and TRBJ1-2, with TRBD1 identical over 8 bases. CDR1 and CDR2 from the germline V gene are DFQATT and SNEGSKA (reference sequence). There are 11 residues in the CDR3. V lost 6 bases to trimming and J lost 9 bases; unmatched junction nucleotides: 6. Here the CDR3 DNA reads TGCAGTGCCCCGACAGGGGAGAGCTACACCTTC. Its protein is CSAPTGESYTF.

The rearrangement uses TRBV14 and TRBJ1-2; 10 bases map to TRBD1. The germline V gene encodes CDR1 SGHDN and CDR2 FVKESK. V lost 4 bases to trimming and J lost 6 bases; unmatched junction nucleotides: 8. The CDR3 is made up of 15 amino acids. This CDR3 is CASSPRTGGVDGYTF. CDR3 DNA: TGTGCCAGCAGCCCTCGGACAGGGGGAGTCGATGGCTACACCTTC.

The CDR3 sequence: CAGRGGGNTIYF. CDR3 nucleotides: TGTGCCGGCCGGGGGGGCGGAAACACCATATATTTT. The genes are TRBV30 and TRBJ1-3; TRBD1 is a possible D gene (6 bases). The CDR3 spans 12 residues. The germline V gene encodes CDR1 GTSNPN and CDR2 SVGIG (reference sequence). V lost 8 bases to trimming and J lost 4 bases, with 12 bases between them.

This rearrangement joins TRBV19 to TRBJ2-7; tentatively, D is TRBD2 (7 bases). The CDR3 covers 14 residues. CDR1 LNHDA and CDR2 SQIVND come from the germline V gene (reference sequence). V lost 3 bases, J lost 3 bases, and 12 bases lay in between. The CDR3 DNA follows: TGTGCCAGTAGTATCTACAGGGAGGGCTACGAGCAGTACTTC. Amino acids: CASSIYREGYEQYF.

This sequence joins TRBV7-9 and TRBJ1-4; D gene ambiguous. Per germline, CDR1 SEHNR and CDR2 FQNEAQ (reference sequence). The CDR3 totals 13 residues. V gave up 5 bases and J gave up 4 bases, with 8 bases separating them. CDR3 amino acids: CASSPPNNEKLFF. The CDR3 bases are TGTGCCAGCAGCCCCCCCAATAATGAAAAACTGTTTTTT. Complete variable domain (other parts from reference TRBV7-9 and TRBJ1-4): DTGVSQNPRHKITKRGQNVTFRCDPISEHNRLYWYRQTLGQGPEFLTYFQNEAQLEKSRLLSDRFSAERPKGSFSTLEIQRTEQGDSAMYLCASSPPNNEKLFFGSGTQLSVL.

This clone showed up just a few times. The chain is built from TRBV10-3 and TRBJ1-3, with a weak D call TRBD1 (6 bases). Germline values: CDR1 ENHRY, CDR2 SYGVKD. V shed 8 bases and J shed 4 bases, with 15 bases lying between them. The CDR3 has 14 residues. CDR3 sequence: CAISPAGDGNTIYF. CDR3 in DNA: TGTGCCATCTCCCCTGCAGGGGACGGAAACACCATATATTTT.

The CDR3 DNA reads as TGCGCCAGCAGCCAAGATTTTAGGACAGGCAGCTCCTACGAGCAGTACTTC. Translation: CASSQDFRTGSSYEQYF. This chain joins TRBV4-1 and TRBJ2-7; 7 bases are a match to TRBD1. The germline CDR1 and CDR2 sequences are MGHRA and YSYEKL. With V trimmed by 0 bases and J by 0 bases, 8 bases remained unmatched. This CDR3 region has 17 residues.

Comment on this clone: The same CDR3 is also encoded by other DNA sequences in this sample. V gene TRBV29-1 combines with J gene TRBJ2-3; TRBD2 aligns across 9 bases. Trimming removed 3 bases from V and 2 bases from J; junction bases left unmatched: 12. The CDR3 is made up of 17 amino acids. Germline loops: CDR1 SQVTM, CDR2 ANQGSEA. Here the CDR3 reads CSVDMRGGRGSTDTQYF. CDR3 in DNA: TGCAGCGTTGACATGCGGGGGGGTCGGGGGTCCACAGATACGCAGTATTTT.

V usage is TRBV30 and J usage is TRBJ1-2; D is possibly TRBD1 (5 bases). The CDR3 has 14 amino acids. The V end was cut by 3 bases, the J end by 2 bases, with 13 bases between. Germline V gives CDR1 GTSNPN, CDR2 SVGIG (reference sequence). CDR3 nucleotide sequence: TGTGCCTGGAGATTACACGGGGCCAACTATGGCTACACCTTC. Translated, it gives CAWRLHGANYGYTF.

Only one count was recorded for this clone. The chain has TRBV5-5 and TRBJ1-1; 7 bases line up with TRBD1. The CDR3 is 16 residues long. Unmatched junction bases numbered 10, after V lost 4 bases and J lost 1 base. Germline assignment: CDR1 SGHKS and CDR2 YYEKEE (reference sequence). CDR3 region: CASSPTGAARNTEAFF. The CDR3 coding sequence is TGTGCCAGCAGCCCAACAGGGGCCGCTAGGAACACTGAAGCTTTCTTT.

CDR3 nucleotides: TGTGCCAGCAGTCGCACCCGGGACAGGGAGGAGCAGTACTTC. Its translation is CASSRTRDREEQYF. The V call is TRBV6-6, the J call TRBJ2-7, with 9 bases that match TRBD1. CDR3 size: 14 residues. V was clipped by 5 bases and J by 7 bases; unmatched bases: 9. The germline V gene encodes CDR1 MNHNY and CDR2 SVGAGI (reference sequence).

This CDR3 reads CASSIKLVGTGGNQPQHF. The CDR3 nucleotides are TGTGCCAGTAGTATTAAGTTAGTCGGGACAGGGGGCAATCAGCCCCAGCATTTT. V and J are TRBV19 and TRBJ1-5; TRBD1 agrees at 10 bases. The CDR3 spans 18 residues. V trimming: 3 bases; J trimming: 2 bases; junction bases outside the gene matches: 10. Looked up from germline, CDR1 is LNHDA and CDR2 is SQIVND (reference sequence).

The V and J genes are TRBV5-5 and TRBJ2-7, with D perhaps TRBD2 (6 bases). Germline assignment: CDR1 SGHKS and CDR2 YYEKEE (reference sequence). Trimming took off 2 bases at V and 2 bases at J, with 11 bases between the two ends. The CDR3 consists of 14 residues. CDR3 loop: CASSFFGSTYEQYF. In DNA form, the CDR3 reads TGTGCCAGCAGCTTTTTCGGGAGCACCTACGAGCAGTACTTC.

The rearrangement joins TRBV5-1 to TRBJ2-6, with D unresolved. V was trimmed by 2 bases and J by 2 bases, leaving 8 bases between them. From germline, CDR1 is SGHRS and CDR2 YFSETQ. The CDR3 runs 15 residues. The CDR3 spells CASSFRHTGANVLTF. The CDR3 coding sequence is TGCGCCAGCAGCTTCCGGCATACTGGGGCCAACGTCCTGACTTTC.

J is TRBJ2-2 and V is TRBV27; D is uncertain. Germline-derived CDR1 and CDR2 are MNHEY and SMNVEV (reference sequence). The CDR3 consists of 19 residues. The germline V and J ends were trimmed by 7 bases and 1 base, with 25 bases remaining between them. The CDR3: CASTRLGQNLGVNTGELFF. CDR3 DNA: TGTGCCAGCACTCGGCTAGGGCAGAACCTTGGTGTGAACACCGGGGAGCTGTTTTTT.

This chain connects TRBV5-1 to TRBJ2-3; possible D gene TRBD2, 5 bases. Per germline, CDR1 SGHRS and CDR2 YFSETQ. The CDR3 consists of 17 residues. V lost 0 bases, J lost 0 bases, and 14 bases lay in between. The CDR3 sequence is CASSLGGMTFSTDTQYF. The CDR3 DNA reads as TGCGCCAGCAGCTTGGGAGGGATGACTTTTAGCACAGATACGCAGTATTTT.

The chain uses TRBV5-5 and TRBJ1-5, with TRBD1 matching 9 bases. The CDR3 spans 15 residues. J gave up 4 bases and V 4 bases, and 6 bases lay outside the gene matches. Looked up from germline, CDR1 is SGHKS and CDR2 is YYEKEE (reference sequence). The CDR3: CASSPRTGVNQPQHF. The CDR3 nucleotides read TGTGCCAGCAGCCCCAGGACAGGGGTAAATCAGCCCCAGCATTTT.

This clone turned up a few times. This sequence joins TRBV7-6 and TRBJ1-1; D ambiguous. Germline CDR1 and CDR2: SGHVS and FNYEAQ. The CDR3 has 14 amino acids. Trimming cost V 2 bases and J 1 base, with 8 bases left between them. Written as DNA, the CDR3 is TGTGCCAGCAGCTTAAGCGGCACGAACACTGAAGCTTTCTTT. It translates to CASSLSGTNTEAFF.

In DNA, the CDR3 is TGTGCCAGCAGTGAAGCAGTGGCAGGGGGCGAAAAACTGTTTTTT. Its translation is CASSEAVAGGEKLFF. The chain employs TRBV6-1 and TRBJ1-4; 8 positions agree with TRBD1. The CDR3 runs 15 residues. Germline-derived CDR1 and CDR2 are MNHNS and SASEGT. V dropped 0 bases and J dropped 8; count of bases not matched to a gene: 5.

This clone was found a few times. This chain links TRBV6-4 with TRBJ1-1; D is perhaps TRBD1 (6 bases). CDR1 is MRHNA and CDR2 is SNTAGT in the germline V gene. CDR3 length: 13 amino acids. V was cut by 4 bases and J by 1 base, with 7 bases left in between. CDR3 nucleotides: TGTGCCAGCAGTGGACAGGCGAACACTGAAGCTTTCTTT. This codes for CASSGQANTEAFF.

This rearrangement joins TRBV10-2 to TRBJ2-7; 13 nucleotides agree with TRBD2. The CDR3 loop spans 16 amino acids. V dropped 0 bases and J dropped 3; count of bases not matched to a gene: 2. Per the germline V gene, CDR1 is WSHSY and CDR2 is SAAADI. The CDR3 region has the DNA TGCGCCAGCAGTGAGTCGGGGACTAGCGGGGTCTACGAGCAGTACTTC. Amino acids: CASSESGTSGVYEQYF.

The chain carries TRBV2 and TRBJ1-1; no clear D gene. V gave up 7 bases and J gave up 6 bases, with 9 bases separating them. Germline loops: CDR1 SNHLY, CDR2 FYNNEI. The CDR3 loop spans 11 amino acids. CDR3 nucleotide sequence: TGTGCCAGCATTTCATTAGCTGAAGCTTTCTTT. Translating gives CASISLAEAFF.

The rearrangement links TRBV30 to TRBJ2-2, with D possibly TRBD2 on 7 matching bases. V lost 5 bases to trimming and J lost 8 bases, with 18 bases between them. This CDR3 has 14 residues. CDR1 is GTSNPN, CDR2 SVGIG, per germline (reference sequence). CDR3 nucleotide sequence: TGTGCCTGGCGCCGGGGAGGGACAACGGGGGAGCTGTTTTTT. It translates to CAWRRGGTTGELFF.

This clone was seen just once. The genes are TRBV6-1 and TRBJ1-1, with a weak D call TRBD1 (6 bases). V was pared by 5 bases and J by 3 bases, with 10 bases between. Germline V CDR1 and CDR2: MNHNS, SASEGT. This CDR3 is built from 13 residues. CDR3 DNA sequence: TGTGCCAGCAGTCGAGGGGGGGACACTGAAGCTTTCTTT. Encoded protein: CASSRGGDTEAFF.

This clone was found a few times. This sequence joins TRBV4-3 and TRBJ1-4; D unresolved. CDR1 and CDR2 (germline): LGHNA, YSLEER. This CDR3 is built from 13 residues. V was clipped by 0 bases and J by 8 bases, with 7 bases between them. Here the CDR3 DNA reads TGCGCCAGCAGCCAAGATATCTCGGAAAAACTGTTTTTT. Its translation is CASSQDISEKLFF.

CDR3 amino acids: CAISAGGQGHYGYTF. CDR3 DNA sequence: TGTGCCATCAGTGCGGGGGGACAGGGTCACTATGGCTACACCTTC. The V call is TRBV10-3, the J call TRBJ1-2, with 9 positions matching TRBD1. Germline lookup yields CDR1 ENHRY and CDR2 SYGVKD. This CDR3 spans 15 amino acids. V shed 4 bases and J 3 bases; nucleotides not matched to a gene: 6.

The V and J genes are TRBV6-6 and TRBJ2-2; D possibly uses TRBD1 or TRBD2 (5 bases each). The CDR3 extends over 13 amino acids. Trimming removed 7 bases from V and 8 bases from J, with 14 bases in between. Germline lookup yields CDR1 MNHNY and CDR2 SVGAGI (reference sequence). DNA of the CDR3: TGTGCCAGCAAGCCGGGGCCTAAGGGGGAGCTGTTTTTT. It codes for CASKPGPKGELFF.

The rearrangement joins TRBV19 to TRBJ1-1; no definite D call. CDR1 is LNHDA and CDR2 is SQIVND in the germline V gene (reference sequence). Trimming took off 2 bases at V and 11 bases at J, with 12 bases between the two ends. CDR3 length: 12 amino acids. The CDR3, as DNA: TGTGCCAGTAGTATATCGACGGGAAGGGCTTTCTTT. It specifies CASSISTGRAFF. Full variable domain (rest looked up from reference TRBV19 and TRBJ1-1): DGGITQSPKYLFRKEGQNVTLSCEQNLNHDAMYWYRQDPGQGLRLIYYSQIVNDFQKGDIAEGYSVSREKKESFPLTVTSAQKNPTAFYLCASSISTGRAFFGQGTRLTVV.

J is TRBJ1-2 and V is TRBV7-6; D is perhaps TRBD1 (6 bases). Per the germline V gene, CDR1 is SGHVS and CDR2 is FNYEAQ. V lost 1 base, J lost 10 bases, and 10 bases lay in between. The CDR3 sequence is 12 residues long. CDR3 region: CASSLGGGYYTF. The CDR3 nucleotides are TGTGCCAGCAGCTTAGGAGGGGGTTACTACACCTTC.